The present T cell receptor (beta chain) was sequenced within a study of T cell changes during pregnancy in multiple sclerosis. Germline V gene sequence: CDR1 SQVTM, CDR2 ANQGSEA. V was pared by 6 bases and J by 7 bases, with 5 bases of the junction left unmatched. The CDR3 has 11 amino acids. This table comes from immunoSEQ multiplex PCR, and its TCRdb copy is limited to in-frame clones, with some not included. This table holds 25,000 to 30,000 clones, about 91% found once. This specimen consisted of CD8+ T cells from peripheral blood mononuclear cells, obtained after pregnancy. The V call is TRBV29-1, the J call TRBJ1-1; TRBD1 matches 7 bases. The origin of this receptor is a female donor with multiple sclerosis, enrolled in a pregnancy study. CDR3 residues: CSVRGDSEAFF. The DNA for the CDR3 is TGCAGCGTAAGAGGGGACAGTGAAGCTTTCTTT.